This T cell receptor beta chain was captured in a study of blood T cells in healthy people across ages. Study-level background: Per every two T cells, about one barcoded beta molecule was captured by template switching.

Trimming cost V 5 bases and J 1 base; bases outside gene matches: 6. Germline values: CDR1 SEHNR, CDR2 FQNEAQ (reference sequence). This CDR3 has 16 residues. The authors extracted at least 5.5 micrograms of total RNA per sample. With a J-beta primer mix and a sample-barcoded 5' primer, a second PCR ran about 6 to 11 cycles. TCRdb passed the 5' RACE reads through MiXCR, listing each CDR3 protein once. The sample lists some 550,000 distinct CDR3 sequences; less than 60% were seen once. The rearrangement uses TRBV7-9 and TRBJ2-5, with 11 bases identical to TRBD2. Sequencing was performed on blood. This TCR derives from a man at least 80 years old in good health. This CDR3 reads CASSLGLADAQETQYF. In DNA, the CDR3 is TGTGCCAGCAGCCTGGGACTAGCGGACGCCCAAGAGACCCAGTACTTC.